The present TCR beta chain was sequenced within a study of identical twins. Note on this clonotype: What it binds is not known.

TCRdb reanalysed the 5' RACE reads using MiXCR and keeps one entry per CDR3 protein. The table records 750,000 to 950,000 distinct CDR3 sequences, around 12% of them present only once. Study results and limitations: These conclusions were based on statistical analysis (cross-sectional, not following the same donors). A lower insertion count was a feature of abundant cord blood beta clonotypes, with no such feature in memory repertoires.

After removal of 2 bases from V and 8 bases from J, the junction contained 9 bases not matched to a gene. The CDR3 has 15 amino acids. CDR1 is SGHTA and CDR2 is FQGTGA in the germline V gene. This same sample was also taken into another study, of yellow fever vaccine responses in identical twins.

The sequencing sample was made of PBMCs. The source of this sequence is a woman between 18 and 29 years old in good health. The chain couples TRBV7-3 to TRBJ2-1, with 7 bases aligning to TRBD1. The CDR3 protein is CASSLGQVSVDEQFF. Written as DNA, the CDR3 is TGTGCCAGCAGCTTAGGACAGGTCTCGGTCGATGAGCAGTTCTTC.